This T cell receptor beta chain is drawn from a study of technical replicates of blood from several donors. Germline V gene data show CDR1 as SEHNR and CDR2 as FQNEAQ (reference sequence). V gave up 0 bases and J gave up 2 bases, with 12 bases separating them. The CDR3 sequence is 16 residues long. Produced via immunoSEQ multiplex PCR; TCRdb's table is partial and in-frame only. The sample shows some 70,000 clones, 92% of them seen only once. The sequenced material came from T cells isolated from PBMCs. The clonotype originates from a human donor in good health. The chain combines TRBV7-9 with TRBJ2-3, with D tentatively TRBD1 (6 bases). The CDR3 sequence is CASSLALTGITDTQYF. In DNA form, the CDR3 reads TGTGCCAGCAGCTTAGCGCTCACAGGGATCACAGATACGCAGTATTTT.